This TCR beta chain was identified in a study of regulatory T cells in long-lasting Graves disease. Study-level findings and limits: Lower TCR diversity characterized persistent Graves' patients relative to newly diagnosed patients. Limited samples may have lowered accuracy.

The authors built TCR beta libraries using iRepertoire HTBI primers and Arm-PCR of CDR3 regions. Each CDR3 protein is one row after TCRdb ran MiXCR on the multiplex PCR reads. The repertoire holds fewer than 550,000 distinct CDR3 sequences, with around a fifth as singletons. This clonotype occurred many times. Its matching antigen is unknown. The time point denotes: persistent/refractory GD, antithyroid drugs over 5 years with positive TRAb. From PBMCs, RNA was extracted and then used to make the TCR library. Germline loops: CDR1 MDHEN, CDR2 SYDVKM. The germline V and J ends were trimmed by 7 bases and 3 bases, with 6 bases remaining between them. The CDR3 is 11 amino acids.

Sequencing was performed on peripheral blood mononuclear cells (PBMCs), taken when the disease was refractory, from a patient treated with antithyroid drugs. The origin of this receptor is a female donor with Graves disease. This rearrangement joins TRBV28 to TRBJ1-1; no firm D call. The CDR3 region is CASILDTEAFF. DNA of the CDR3: TGTGCCAGCATCCTGGACACTGAAGCTTTCTTT.